This record looks at one T cell receptor (beta chain) sequence and its context. What it binds is not known. The assay was immunoSEQ multiplex PCR, and TCRdb's table has in-frame clones only and misses some. Of around 140,000 clones in the sample, about 93% were seen once. The CDR3 contains 15 residues. V was pared by 3 bases and J by 5 bases, with 2 bases of the junction left unmatched. Germline lookup yields CDR1 SGHTA and CDR2 FQGNSA. This record comes from a study of T cell responses to AZD1222 COVID-19 vaccine. Study findings and constraints: Spike regions recognized by vaccine-associated CD4 TCRs spanned the protein, led by 160-218 and 743-854. Seropositive status at baseline applied to only six AZD1222 recipients. Repertoire sampling occurred only after the peak T cell response. Clonal diversity may have been underestimated in mostly white British donors.

Sequences were derived from peripheral blood, sampled on day 0 of AZD1222 vaccination. V and J are TRBV7-2 and TRBJ2-7; 15 nucleotides agree with TRBD2. This TCR came from an adult in good health. The CDR3 DNA reads TGTGCCAGCAGCTTTGGACTAGCGGGGGGGGACGAGCAGTACTTC. Encoded protein: CASSFGLAGGDEQYF.